This TCR beta chain emerged from a study of identical twins. Study-wide points: Within twin pairs, the out-of-frame alpha sequences they shared showed excess low generation probability.

Ten or more counts support this clonotype. Its antigen remains unidentified. With template switching, a universal primer site was added, and the cDNA carried unique molecular identifiers. MiXCR, run by TCRdb on the 5' RACE reads, gives a single entry per CDR3 protein. The sample contains 250,000 or so distinct CDR3 sequences, about 7.3% of which appear only once. These same records also appear under a second study, on yellow fever vaccine responses in identical twins.

The TCR was taken from a woman aged 18 to 35 in good health. Sequencing was performed on memory (CD45RO+) T cells sorted from blood.

The CDR3 is CASSFSGTGRFGEQFF. The DNA for the CDR3 is TGTGCCAGCAGCTTCTCCGGGACAGGGAGGTTTGGTGAGCAGTTCTTC. The chain uses TRBV11-2 and TRBJ2-1; TRBD1 matches at 9 bases. Germline V gene sequence: CDR1 SGHAT, CDR2 FQNNGV. V was clipped by 3 bases and J by 9 bases; unmatched bases: 12. This CDR3 contains 16 residues.